A single TCR beta chain is shown here with its context. This sample is drawn from a study of blood T cell repertoires in COVID-19. Germline V gene lookup returns CDR1 LGHNA and CDR2 YSLEER. Trimming removed 4 bases from V and 6 bases from J; junction bases left unmatched: 8. The CDR3 runs to 15 residues. Generated by immunoSEQ multiplex PCR, the TCRdb table keeps only in-frame clones and is missing some. The table lists some 250,000 clones, roughly 89% of them singletons. This rearrangement joins TRBV4-3 to TRBJ2-1; 8 positions agree with TRBD2. Sequences were obtained from PBMCs or T cells enriched from blood (not recorded which). This TCR was sampled from a man aged 35 to 55 who had recovered from COVID-19. CDR3 region: CASSPHPGLANEQFF. Here the CDR3 DNA reads TGCGCCAGCAGCCCCCACCCCGGACTAGCCAATGAGCAGTTCTTC.